These 32 T cell receptor beta chains share one sample of origin, sequenced in a study of T cells in Graves' hyperthyroidism and ophthalmopathy. Amplified regions were TCR beta CDR3 sequences from RNA transcripts. The HTBI primer set drove a first-round RT-PCR of the TCR CDR3. Via MiXCR, TCRdb re-called the multiplex PCR reads, giving one row per CDR3 protein. The table has a few hundred thousand distinct CDR3 sequences, 20% to 25% seen once. The sequencing sample was made of blood. The receptors come from a man over 45 with Graves' hyperthyroidism.

This chain joins TRBV20-1 and TRBJ2-7; TRBD2 matches 8 bases. V lost 1 base and J lost 2; bases outside the gene matches: 1. This CDR3 has 13 amino acids. Germline-derived CDR1 and CDR2 are DFQATT and SNEGSKA (reference sequence). The CDR3 sequence: CSARGGLAYEQYF. The CDR3 bases are TGCAGTGCTAGAGGGGGACTAGCCTACGAGCAGTACTTC.

This clonotype turned up a few times. The chain has TRBV11-2 and TRBJ1-1, with D hard to call. CDR3 length: 17 amino acids. Germline V gene lookup returns CDR1 SGHAT and CDR2 FQNNGV. Trimming left V 1 base short and J 0 bases short, with 15 bases between. CDR3 coding DNA: TGTGCCAGCAGCTTAGCGGGTGGATCAGACATGAACACTGAAGCTTTCTTT. Encoded protein: CASSLAGGSDMNTEAFF.

This clonotype was observed many times. This sequence joins TRBV2 and TRBJ1-5, with a possible D match to TRBD1 (6 bases). Germline CDR1 SNHLY, CDR2 FYNNEI. This CDR3 comprises 17 residues. Trimming took off 6 bases at V and 0 bases at J, with 18 bases between the two ends. The CDR3 bases are TGTGCCAGCAGCCAGACAGGAATCCGATATAGCAATCAGCCCCAGCATTTT. It translates to CASSQTGIRYSNQPQHF.

This clonotype was picked up many times. J is TRBJ2-7 and V is TRBV7-2, with 7 bases that match TRBD1. This CDR3 comprises 14 residues. The V segment lost 3 bases and the J segment 4 bases; nucleotides outside the gene matches: 6. Germline V gene data show CDR1 as SGHTA and CDR2 as FQGNSA. For the CDR3, the DNA is TGTGCCAGCAGCTTCGGACAGGTGGGGTACGAGCAGTACTTC. As protein: CASSFGQVGYEQYF.

This clonotype turned up a few times. The V call is TRBV6-1, the J call TRBJ1-6, with TRBD1 identical over 10 bases. Trimming removed 6 bases from V and 8 bases from J; junction bases left unmatched: 13. This CDR3 is built from 17 residues. Germline V gives CDR1 MNHNS, CDR2 SASEGT. CDR3 nucleotides: TGTGCCAGCAGAAGACGTAGACAGGGGGCAGGGGATTCACCCCTCCACTTT. Translating gives CASRRRRQGAGDSPLHF.

With respect to this clonotype: A much larger clone lies one base from this, so it may be a read error. This chain joins TRBV6-1 and TRBJ2-3, with a weak D call TRBD1 (6 bases). Germline-derived CDR1 and CDR2 are MNHNS and SASEGT. The V and J ends lost 2 bases and 2 bases respectively, with 14 bases between them. The CDR3 is 16 residues long. As DNA, the CDR3 is TGTGCCAGCAGTGAATCGGAACAGGGAATCACAGATACGCAGTATTTT. Protein product: CASSESEQGITDTQYF.

The chain combines TRBV7-9 with TRBJ1-2, with D unclear. In germline, CDR1 is SEHNR, CDR2 FQNEAQ (reference sequence). The ends were cut back, 5 bases at V and 7 bases at J, with 17 bases in the middle. The CDR3 loop spans 14 amino acids. The CDR3 region has the DNA TGTGCCAGCAGCAGCTTCCATCTACCCTCTGGCTACACCTTC. It yields the protein CASSSFHLPSGYTF.

The chain joins TRBV5-1 to TRBJ2-5, with 11 bases lining up with TRBD1. Losses at the gene ends were 0 bases for V and 5 bases for J; bases not matched to a gene: 6. Per the germline V gene, CDR1 is SGHRS and CDR2 is YFSETQ. This CDR3 spans 16 amino acids. The CDR3 is CASSLEGTGGWETQYF. In DNA form, the CDR3 reads TGCGCCAGCAGCTTGGAGGGGACAGGGGGATGGGAGACCCAGTACTTC. Filled out from reference TRBV5-1 and TRBJ2-5, the complete variable domain reads KAGVTQTPRYLIKTRGQQVTLSCSPISGHRSVSWYQQTPGQGLQFLFEYFSETQRNKGNFPGRFSGRQFSNSRSEMNVSTLELGDSALYLCASSLEGTGGWETQYFGPGTRLLVL.

This clonotype was seen more than once but under ten times. The chain joins TRBV18 to TRBJ2-3, with unresolved D. Germline V gene lookup returns CDR1 KGHSH and CDR2 LQKENI. The CDR3 covers 15 residues. Trimming pared 0 bases from V and 6 bases from J, leaving 13 bases between. The CDR3: CASSPPSRSVDTQYF. In nucleotides, the CDR3 is TGTGCCAGCTCACCACCTAGCAGGAGTGTGGATACGCAGTATTTT.

This clonotype was seen a handful of times. The J gene is TRBJ1-2, the V gene TRBV12-3 or TRBV12-4; tentative D call: TRBD1 (6 bases). The CDR3 is 15 amino acids. V gave up 3 bases and J gave up 0 bases, with 11 bases separating them. In nucleotides, the CDR3 is TGTGCCAGCAGTTTGAGCCGGACAGCTAACTATGGCTACACCTTC. Protein: CASSLSRTANYGYTF.

This sequence joins TRBV4-1 and TRBJ2-7; either TRBD1 or TRBD2 may fit D (5 bases each). This CDR3 comprises 15 residues. V lost 4 bases to trimming and J lost 3 bases, with 16 bases between them. The germline gives CDR1 MGHRA, CDR2 YSYEKL. The chain's CDR3 is CASSLRDQPNYEQYF. The CDR3 DNA reads TGCGCCAGCAGCCTCCGGGACCAGCCTAACTACGAGCAGTACTTC.

The chain combines TRBV20-1 with TRBJ2-7; 10 bases match TRBD2. The V and J ends lost 7 bases and 2 bases, in that order; junction bases with no gene match: 5. The CDR3 has 13 amino acids. The germline V gene encodes CDR1 DFQATT and CDR2 SNEGSKA (reference sequence). CDR3 sequence: CSVRLAGAYEQYF. The CDR3 coding sequence is TGCAGTGTGAGGCTAGCGGGAGCCTACGAGCAGTACTTC.

This clonotype showed up just a few times. The chain combines TRBV27 with TRBJ1-2; weak D call: TRBD1 (6 bases). CDR1 and CDR2 (germline): MNHEY, SMNVEV (reference sequence). The CDR3 contains 14 residues. Trimming took off 5 bases at V and 4 bases at J, with 14 bases between the two ends. CDR3 amino acids: CASSTRQDSYGYTF. In DNA form, the CDR3 reads TGTGCCAGCAGTACAAGACAGGATTCCTATGGCTACACCTTC.

In its sample, this clonotype was seen a few times. V gene TRBV19 combines with J gene TRBJ1-5; D gene ambiguous. Germline V gene lookup returns CDR1 LNHDA and CDR2 SQIVND (reference sequence). Trimming pared 9 bases from V and 6 bases from J, leaving 21 bases between. The CDR3 covers 15 residues. The DNA for the CDR3 is TGTGCCAGCCGATTCGCCCCGGGTCTCGGTCAGCCCCAGCATTTT. It translates to CASRFAPGLGQPQHF.

A few counts support this clonotype. V is TRBV6-2 or TRBV6-3 and J is TRBJ2-7; D possibly corresponds to TRBD2 (6 bases). Between the trimmed V and J ends, which lost 5 bases and 4 bases, there was a span of 9 bases. The CDR3 is 12 residues long. Germline lookup yields CDR1 MNHEY and CDR2 SVGEGT. CDR3 sequence (DNA): TGTGCCAGCAGTCTCCGGGAGTACGAGCAGTACTTC. Translating it yields CASSLREYEQYF.

In this sample, this clonotype turned up many times. The J gene is TRBJ2-3, the V gene TRBV20-1; D may be TRBD1 or TRBD2 (5 bases each). Looked up from germline, CDR1 is DFQATT and CDR2 is SNEGSKA (reference sequence). There are 16 residues in the CDR3. With 3 bases removed from V and 2 bases from J, the gap between germline ends came to 18 bases. The CDR3 protein is CSARRRGTGSTDTQYF. The CDR3 nucleotides read TGCAGTGCTAGGCGTCGAGGGACGGGATCCACAGATACGCAGTATTTT.

This clonotype was recorded a few times. The chain employs TRBV5-1 and TRBJ2-1; 8 nucleotides match TRBD2. V lost 5 bases and J lost 2; bases outside the gene matches: 6. The germline V gene has CDR1 SGHRS and CDR2 YFSETQ. The CDR3 runs 15 residues. This chain's CDR3 is CASSPAGETYNEQFF. CDR3 DNA sequence: TGCGCCAGCAGTCCAGCGGGAGAGACCTACAATGAGCAGTTCTTC.

In regard to this clonotype: Being one base from a much bigger clone, this may be a read error. The chain links TRBV7-3 to TRBJ2-1; D tentatively fits TRBD1 or TRBD2 (6 bases each). V gave up 2 bases and J gave up 5 bases, with 16 bases separating them. Germline V gene data show CDR1 as SGHTA and CDR2 as FQGTGA. The CDR3 extends over 16 amino acids. Here the CDR3 DNA reads TGTGCCAGCAGCTTAGTAGTGAGGAGGGGGGACAATGAGCAGTTCTTC. Translation: CASSLVVRRGDNEQFF.

This clonotype was observed a single time. The V and J genes are TRBV28 and TRBJ2-2, with 16 bases fitting TRBD2. The germline V gene has CDR1 MDHEN and CDR2 SYDVKM. V trimming: 8 bases; J trimming: 3 bases; junction bases outside the gene matches: 12. The CDR3 spans 19 residues. This chain's CDR3 is CASGSAGTSGRVYTGELFF. In nucleotides, the CDR3 is TGTGCCAGCGGATCGGCCGGGACTAGCGGGAGGGTGTACACCGGGGAGCTGTTTTTT.

The chain has TRBV20-1 and TRBJ2-3; D gene unclear. Deletions cut 3 bases from V and 0 bases from J, with 16 bases between. This CDR3 contains 16 residues. Looked up from germline, CDR1 is DFQATT and CDR2 is SNEGSKA (reference sequence). The CDR3 region has the DNA TGCAGTGCTAGTCGACTCTCGGGTGGCAGCACAGATACGCAGTATTTT. Translated, it gives CSASRLSGGSTDTQYF.

This chain joins TRBV9 and TRBJ2-2, with D possibly TRBD2 on 6 matching bases. V lost 3 bases, J lost 2 bases, and 20 bases lay in between. Looked up from germline, CDR1 is SGDLS and CDR2 is YYNGEE. There are 18 residues in the CDR3. The CDR3 spells CASSGHLRDWGNTGELFF. The DNA of the CDR3 is TGTGCCAGCAGCGGCCACCTCCGGGACTGGGGAAACACCGGGGAGCTGTTTTTT.

The rearrangement joins TRBV9 to TRBJ1-1, with TRBD1 identical over 9 bases. Germline CDR1 is SGDLS and CDR2 is YYNGEE. Germline trimming cut 1 base from V and 1 base from J; bases unmatched to any gene: 2. There are 15 residues in the CDR3. This CDR3 is CASSVTGQGNTEAFF. Written as DNA, the CDR3 is TGTGCCAGCAGCGTAACGGGACAGGGGAACACTGAAGCTTTCTTT.

The chain links TRBV3-1 to TRBJ1-1, with TRBD1 as a possible D gene (6 bases). CDR1 is LGHDT, CDR2 YNNKEL, per germline (reference sequence). CDR3 length equals 14 residues. Trimming stripped 5 bases from V and 4 bases from J, with 14 bases between. This chain's CDR3 is CASSWGGAGTEAFF. In DNA, the CDR3 is TGTGCCAGCAGCTGGGGGGGGGCCGGCACTGAAGCTTTCTTT.

This clonotype has at least ten counts. V is TRBV11-3 and J is TRBJ1-1; tentatively, D is TRBD1 (5 bases). The V gene's germline CDR1 is SGHNT and CDR2 YENEEA. V was trimmed by 2 bases and J by 1 base, leaving 8 bases between them. The CDR3 extends over 14 amino acids. As DNA, the CDR3 is TGTGCCAGCAGCTTACAGGGAAGGAACACTGAAGCTTTCTTT. This encodes CASSLQGRNTEAFF.

V usage is TRBV19 and J usage is TRBJ1-5; weak D call: TRBD1 (5 bases). The germline V and J ends were trimmed by 4 bases and 3 bases, with 10 bases remaining between them. Per the germline V gene, CDR1 is LNHDA and CDR2 is SQIVND (reference sequence). The CDR3 totals 14 residues. The CDR3 loop is CASSNGGDNQPQHF. The DNA of the CDR3 is TGTGCCAGTAGTAATGGGGGAGACAATCAGCCCCAGCATTTT.

The sample holds one count of this clonotype. The V call is TRBV19, the J call TRBJ2-3; D not certain. Germline assignment: CDR1 LNHDA and CDR2 SQIVND (reference sequence). V was clipped by 2 bases and J by 4 bases, with 7 bases between them. The CDR3 is 13 residues long. This CDR3 is CASSIIGADTQYF. DNA for the CDR3: TGTGCCAGTAGTATAATTGGAGCAGATACGCAGTATTTT.

This clonotype was counted many times. CDR3 amino acids: CASSPRWRDTTTQETQYF. The CDR3, as DNA: TGTGCCAGCAGCCCTCGCTGGCGGGACACGACCACCCAAGAGACCCAGTACTTC. The chain joins TRBV7-9 to TRBJ2-5, with D perhaps TRBD1 or TRBD2 (6 bases each). The length of the CDR3 is 18 residues. Trimming removed 5 bases from V and 1 base from J, with 23 bases in between. In germline, CDR1 is SEHNR, CDR2 FQNEAQ (reference sequence).

Worth noting for this clonotype: Likely a read error: the CDR3 ends without its conserved phenylalanine or tryptophan. The genes are TRBV27 and TRBJ2-6, with TRBD2 as a possible D gene (6 bases). V dropped 3 bases and J dropped 5 bases, with 11 bases sitting between them. Germline V gene data show CDR1 as MNHEY and CDR2 as SMNVEV (reference sequence). The CDR3 consists of 15 residues. For the CDR3, the DNA is TGTGCCAGCAGTTTGGAGGGGTTTCGGGCCAACGTCCTGACTTCC. Translation gives CASSLEGFRANVLTS.

Note on this clonotype: At one of its ends the junction is not consistent with the germline gene, which may arise from a read error. CDR3 coding DNA: TGTGCCAGCAGCTTAGAAGGCGACAGAATAGGGTTCCCGACCCGGTACTTC. Translating gives CASSLEGDRIGFPTRYF. This chain links TRBV7-8 with TRBJ2-5; D perhaps matches TRBD1 (5 bases). CDR3 length equals 17 residues. CDR1 and CDR2 (germline): SGHVS, FQNEAQ.

This clonotype appeared a few times. The chain is built from TRBV29-1 and TRBJ1-2; D remains ambiguous. V was pared by 2 bases and J by 4 bases, with 11 bases between. Germline V CDR1 and CDR2: SQVTM, ANQGSEA. The CDR3 runs 13 residues. CDR3 nucleotides: TGCAGCGTTGAAAGTAGGACCGCCTATGGCTACACCTTC. This gives the protein CSVESRTAYGYTF.

Many counts were recorded for this clonotype. The chain recombines TRBV29-1 with TRBJ2-7; 10 bases line up with TRBD1. Germline V CDR1 and CDR2: SQVTM, ANQGSEA. There are 15 residues in the CDR3. J lost 2 bases, V lost 6 bases, and 10 bases had no gene match. The CDR3 region is CSVDDRDRGPYEQYF. CDR3 in DNA: TGCAGCGTAGATGACCGGGACAGGGGACCCTACGAGCAGTACTTC.

The chain uses TRBV13 and TRBJ2-1, with 9 bases that match TRBD2. CDR3 length: 17 amino acids. Germline V gene data show CDR1 as PRHDT and CDR2 as FYEKMQ (reference sequence). V lost 5 bases and J lost 3; bases outside the gene matches: 11. The CDR3 DNA reads TGTGCCAGCAGCGACGTAAAGACTAGCGGATTCTACAATGAGCAGTTCTTC. Amino acid sequence: CASSDVKTSGFYNEQFF. Full variable domain (outside the CDR3, taken from reference TRBV13 and TRBJ2-1): AAGVIQSPRHLIKEKRETATLKCYPIPRHDTVYWYQQGPGQDPQFLISFYEKMQSDKGSIPDRFSAQQFSDYHSELNMSSLELGDSALYFCASSDVKTSGFYNEQFFGPGTRLTVL.